This T cell receptor beta chain derives from a study of blood T cell repertoires in COVID-19. For the study at large: Both acute and convalescent COVID-19 samples were obtained from the United States, Italy and Spain. T cells, B-cell-depleted T cells, or PBMCs provided the cDNA or gDNA that served as material.

The study drew participants aged roughly 18 to 95 years from under 30 US areas. Recovered status applied to Cohort 3 donors who had two consecutive negative PCRs. It also applied to those with clearance or with symptom resolution. Assay used: immunoSEQ multiplex PCR; TCRdb lists only in-frame clones, some missing. In the table there are about 260,000 clones, 85% to 90% of which are singletons. Trimming took 5 bases from V and 0 from J; bases not matched to a gene: 9. The CDR3 is made up of 17 amino acids. Germline assignment: CDR1 SGHAT and CDR2 FQNNGV. The receptor was isolated from a woman younger than 35 who had recovered from COVID-19. This chain connects TRBV11-2 to TRBJ2-4, with TRBD1 matching 8 bases. Sequencing used PBMCs or T cells enriched from blood (not recorded which). The CDR3 here is CASSPWTGTLAKNIQYF. CDR3 sequence (DNA): TGTGCCAGCAGCCCATGGACAGGGACGCTAGCCAAAAACATTCAGTACTTC. Using reference TRBV11-2 and TRBJ2-4 for the parts outside the CDR3, the full variable domain is EAGVAQSPRYKIIEKRQSVAFWCNPISGHATLYWYQQILGQGPKLLIQFQNNGVVDDSQLPKDRFSAERLKGVDSTLKIQPAKLEDSAVYLCASSPWTGTLAKNIQYFGAGTRLSVL.